This TCR beta chain stems from a study of OX40 agonist ivuxolimab in advanced cancers. Study as a whole: Ivuxolimab doses were 0.01, 0.1, 0.3, 1.5, 3 or 10 mg/kg every 2 weeks. A mean age of approximately 58 years, range 23 to 79, was recorded, and roughly 80% were male.

Sequencing was performed with immunoSEQ multiplex PCR; in TCRdb, only in-frame clones are kept and a portion is missing. The sample consists of just over 80,000 clones, about 88% of them appearing once. This clone has only a few counts. Sequencing used CD4+ or CD8+ T cells sorted from blood, obtained in a trial of the OX40 agonist ivuxolimab. This TCR was recovered from an adult with an advanced solid tumor such as melanoma, head and neck, liver or kidney cancer.

The CDR3 loop is CASKTQGGRNTIYF. The CDR3 DNA reads as TGTGCCAGCAAAACACAGGGTGGCCGAAACACCATATATTTT. V gene TRBV6-5 combines with J gene TRBJ1-3; maybe TRBD1 (6 bases). The germline V gene has CDR1 MNHEY and CDR2 SVGAGI. V lost 7 bases and J lost 5, with 15 bases in between. The length of the CDR3 is 14 residues.